Shown below are 20 T cell receptor beta chains from a single sample sequenced in a study of T-cell memory formation after mild COVID-19. TCRdb fed the 5' RACE reads into MiXCR, producing one record per CDR3 protein. The sample yields about 540,000 distinct CDR3 sequences, just over 20% seen once. The sequencing sample was made of PBMCs or a T cell subset sorted from them (not recorded which). All receptors derive from an adult woman who had mild COVID-19 (a few samples of this study predate the infection). Cell type and time point are not known.

This clonotype was counted a few times. The chain couples TRBV25-1 to TRBJ2-6; D perhaps matches TRBD1 (5 bases). The CDR3 covers 16 residues. Trimming pared 6 bases from V and 0 bases from J, leaving 12 bases between. Germline CDR1 MGHDK, CDR2 SYGVNS. The CDR3 loop is CASRETGHSGANVLTF. Written as DNA, the CDR3 is TGTGCCAGCAGGGAAACAGGCCACTCTGGGGCCAACGTCCTGACTTTC.

This clonotype was observed a few times. The chain has TRBV12-3 or TRBV12-4 and TRBJ1-5; perhaps TRBD1 as D (5 bases). V was cut by 6 bases and J by 0 bases, with 12 bases left in between. CDR3 length: 15 residues. The DNA for the CDR3 is TGTGCCAGCAGCCCCTGGGGGAATAGCAATCAGCCCCAGCATTTT. Translating gives CASSPWGNSNQPQHF.

The J gene is TRBJ2-3, the V gene TRBV4-1, with no clear D. The CDR3 extends over 15 amino acids. Trimming took 4 bases from V and 3 from J, leaving 14 bases between them. Germline V gene sequence: CDR1 MGHRA, CDR2 YSYEKL. The CDR3 coding sequence is TGCGCCAGCAGCCCGACCCGACAAGATACAGATACGCAGTATTTT. Its protein is CASSPTRQDTDTQYF.

This rearrangement joins TRBV20-1 to TRBJ2-1; the match to TRBD2 covers 11 bases. The CDR3 loop spans 14 amino acids. CDR1 is DFQATT, CDR2 SNEGSKA, per germline (reference sequence). With V trimmed by 4 bases and J by 11 bases, 10 bases remained unmatched. The CDR3 bases are TGCAGTGCTACACCCCAGCTAGCGGGAGGTCAGCAGTTCTTC. Its protein is CSATPQLAGGQQFF.

Only a few counts were recorded for this clonotype. The chain has TRBV20-1 and TRBJ2-7, with 7 bases that match TRBD1. Germline lookup yields CDR1 DFQATT and CDR2 SNEGSKA (reference sequence). The V and J ends lost 6 bases and 2 bases, in that order; junction bases with no gene match: 13. This CDR3 region has 15 residues. CDR3 amino acids: CSAFQPLTGTYEQYF. The CDR3 DNA reads TGCAGTGCCTTCCAACCTTTGACAGGGACCTACGAGCAGTACTTC.

J is TRBJ2-1 and V is TRBV4-1; D might be TRBD2 (5 bases). The CDR3 loop spans 14 amino acids. Trimming stripped 1 base from V and 9 bases from J, with 13 bases between. Germline assignment: CDR1 MGHRA and CDR2 YSYEKL. CDR3 in amino acids: CASSQAFLEGEQFF. CDR3 bases: TGCGCCAGCAGCCAAGCCTTCTTAGAGGGTGAGCAGTTCTTC.

This clonotype was recorded many times. The chain joins TRBV24-1 to TRBJ2-1; perhaps TRBD1 as D (5 bases). From germline, CDR1 is KGHDR and CDR2 SFDVKD. The CDR3 spans 16 residues. Trimming stripped 7 bases from V and 0 bases from J, with 15 bases between. CDR3 in amino acids: CATSAERGYSYNEQFF. CDR3 DNA sequence: TGTGCCACCAGCGCCGAAAGGGGCTACTCCTACAATGAGCAGTTCTTC.

Here the CDR3 DNA reads TGTGCCAGCTCACCACGACTAGCGGGCACGCTTGATCAAGAGACCCAGTACTTC. Translation gives CASSPRLAGTLDQETQYF. The chain has TRBV18 and TRBJ2-5; 10 bases agree with TRBD2. From germline, CDR1 is KGHSH and CDR2 LQKENI. This CDR3 has 18 residues. Unmatched junction bases numbered 10, after V lost 1 base and J lost 2 bases.

In its sample, this clonotype was seen a few times. The V and J genes are TRBV27 and TRBJ1-2; no reliable D call. Trimming removed 6 bases from V and 4 bases from J, with 15 bases in between. Per germline, CDR1 MNHEY and CDR2 SMNVEV (reference sequence). The CDR3 sequence is 14 residues long. The CDR3 is CASSLRAAGYGYTF. In DNA form, the CDR3 reads TGTGCCAGCAGCCTACGGGCAGCTGGCTATGGCTACACCTTC.

This clonotype was detected only a few times. The CDR3 nucleotides read TGTGCTAGTGGTTTCCCCGTAGCGGGGCTCTACAATGAGCAGTTCTTC. It codes for CASGFPVAGLYNEQFF. This sequence joins TRBV12-5 and TRBJ2-1; 8 bases are a match to TRBD2. V lost 3 bases, J lost 3 bases, and 7 bases stayed unmatched. CDR1 and CDR2 from the germline V gene are LGHNT and FRNRAP. The CDR3 is 16 residues long.

In this sample, this clonotype turned up a few times. V usage is TRBV27 and J usage is TRBJ2-1; possible D gene TRBD2, 7 bases. V lost 7 bases, J lost 4 bases, and 20 bases lay in between. Looked up from germline, CDR1 is MNHEY and CDR2 is SMNVEV (reference sequence). The CDR3 covers 16 residues. CDR3 DNA: TGTGCCAGCACCCACCGGGGGCCTAGCGGATACAATGAGCAGTTCTTC. Protein product: CASTHRGPSGYNEQFF.

This chain uses TRBV7-9 with TRBJ2-5; D perhaps matches TRBD2 (5 bases). V gave up 3 bases and J gave up 2 bases, with 10 bases separating them. The CDR3 spans 14 residues. Per germline, CDR1 SEHNR and CDR2 FQNEAQ (reference sequence). The chain's CDR3 is CASSFETKQETQYF. In nucleotides, the CDR3 is TGTGCCAGCAGCTTCGAGACTAAACAAGAGACCCAGTACTTC.

Only a few counts were recorded for this clonotype. The CDR3 reads CASSYSTSDKSLTDTQYF. The CDR3 DNA reads as TGTGCCAGCAGTTACTCGACATCCGACAAGTCCCTCACAGATACGCAGTATTTT. V usage is TRBV6-6 and J usage is TRBJ2-3; no clear D gene. The V gene's germline CDR1 is MNHNY and CDR2 SVGAGI (reference sequence). V was shortened by 0 bases and J by 2 bases, with 18 bases between the two germline ends. The CDR3 is 18 residues long.

The chain is built from TRBV5-1 and TRBJ2-7; D gene uncertain. Per germline, CDR1 SGHRS and CDR2 YFSETQ. Trimming removed 0 bases from V and 6 bases from J, with 13 bases in between. The CDR3 length is 14 residues. This CDR3 is CASSLGHSPTEQYF. Here the CDR3 DNA reads TGCGCCAGCAGCTTGGGACACAGCCCCACCGAGCAGTACTTC.

The CDR3 DNA reads as TGTGCCAGCAACCCAGGGGGCCCCAATGGCTACACCTTC. Translation: CASNPGGPNGYTF. The J gene is TRBJ1-2, the V gene TRBV25-1; 8 bases are shared with TRBD1. Trimming at V came to 7 bases and at J to 6 bases, leaving 7 bases not matched to a gene. The CDR3 is made up of 13 amino acids. From germline, CDR1 is MGHDK and CDR2 SYGVNS.

The chain uses TRBV7-8 and TRBJ2-2; D tentatively fits TRBD1 or TRBD2 (5 bases each). CDR3 length equals 16 residues. The V end lost 1 base, the J end lost 7 bases, and 16 bases lay between the germline ends. Per the germline V gene, CDR1 is SGHVS and CDR2 is FQNEAQ. The CDR3 DNA is TGTGCCAGCAGCTTAGGAGGCAGGGCCGAGGGCGGGGAGCTGTTTTTT. It translates to CASSLGGRAEGGELFF.

This chain links TRBV7-2 with TRBJ1-1; possible D gene TRBD1, 5 bases. CDR1 and CDR2 from the germline V gene are SGHTA and FQGNSA. Trimming cost V 6 bases and J 0 bases, with 17 bases left between them. There are 16 residues in the CDR3. The CDR3 spells CASSPRRGKLNTEAFF. CDR3 coding DNA: TGTGCCAGCAGTCCACGGCGGGGGAAGCTGAACACTGAAGCTTTCTTT.

The chain links TRBV24-1 to TRBJ2-1, with D maybe TRBD2 (5 bases). The CDR3 has 14 residues. From germline, CDR1 is KGHDR and CDR2 SFDVKD. V lost 4 bases to trimming and J lost 8 bases, with 14 bases between them. The CDR3: CATSDLGLGDEQFF. CDR3 sequence (DNA): TGTGCCACCAGTGACCTAGGACTGGGCGATGAGCAGTTCTTC.

J is TRBJ2-7 and V is TRBV20-1; possible D gene TRBD1, 6 bases. The germline V gene has CDR1 DFQATT and CDR2 SNEGSKA (reference sequence). Deletions cut 8 bases from V and 6 bases from J, with 20 bases between. The CDR3 spans 13 residues. The CDR3 coding sequence is TGCAGTACCACGCAGGGGTTAACCTCCGAGCAGTACTTC. Its protein is CSTTQGLTSEQYF.

This chain connects TRBV9 to TRBJ2-7; TRBD1 might be the D (7 bases). There are 16 residues in the CDR3. Germline CDR1 and CDR2: SGDLS and YYNGEE. Deletions cut 0 bases from V and 4 bases from J, with 17 bases between. CDR3 amino acids: CASSVGRVEGAYEQYF. The CDR3 coding sequence is TGTGCCAGCAGCGTAGGCCGGGTGGAGGGGGCGTACGAGCAGTACTTC.